This T cell receptor (beta chain) was profiled in a study of shared clonotypes between healthy human individuals. Findings of the study overall: Clonotype sharing levels among donors were expected to vary with sequencing depth. Among several donors, about 4.6% of naive CD4 clonotypes were found in common. Larger richness was generally estimated for naive than memory subsets.

About this clone itself: The target antigen is unknown.

Germline-derived CDR1 and CDR2 are SGHVS and FQNEAQ. Trimming shortened V by 1 base and J by 3 bases, and 7 bases separated the two germline ends. This CDR3 comprises 13 residues. TCRdb's table, derived via immunoSEQ multiplex PCR, lists solely in-frame clones and lacks some. The table lists 2 million to 3 million clones, over 85% of them singletons, with 0.36% in the top ten. V gene TRBV7-8 combines with J gene TRBJ2-7, with D uncertain. The specimen was naive CD4+ T cells from PBMCs. Subset given: CD45RA+ positively selected. The TCR originated in a man younger than 35 in good health. Some clones in this sample may be carry-over from other donors' samples. The CDR3 reads CASSLVGRYEQYF. CDR3 nucleotide sequence: TGTGCCAGCAGCTTAGTTGGACGCTACGAGCAGTACTTC.